One and the same sample provided the 17 T cell receptor beta chains below, sequenced in a study of blood T cell repertoires in COVID-19. Clones were read by immunoSEQ multiplex PCR, and TCRdb kept only the in-frame ones, dropping some. The sample carries about 240,000 clones, about 85% recorded once. What was sequenced was peripheral blood. These receptors were taken from a woman aged 45-65 years with COVID-19, enrolled during active disease.

The genes are TRBV10-3 and TRBJ2-7; 8 bases align to TRBD1. The CDR3 runs to 14 residues. The trim removed 7 bases at V and 7 bases at J, leaving 12 bases unmatched. CDR1 is ENHRY, CDR2 SYGVKD, per germline. As DNA, the CDR3 is TGTGCCATCACCCCTGACAGGGGATTAAGGGAGCAGTACTTC. This encodes CAITPDRGLREQYF.

The chain has TRBV6-6 and TRBJ1-5; D uncertain. CDR1 and CDR2 (germline): MNHNY, SVGAGI (reference sequence). The CDR3 is made up of 13 amino acids. The V end lost 7 bases, the J end lost 5 bases, and 12 bases lay between the germline ends. In DNA, the CDR3 is TGTGCCAGCATGGGGAGGGAGGATCAGCCCCAGCATTTT. This codes for CASMGREDQPQHF.

The gene calls are TRBV6-5 and TRBJ1-2; D gene uncertain. The CDR3 spans 15 residues. Per the germline V gene, CDR1 is MNHEY and CDR2 is SVGAGI. V gave up 6 bases and J gave up 4 bases, with 18 bases separating them. CDR3 sequence: CASSKGTGMSYGYTF. The CDR3 DNA is TGTGCCAGCAGCAAAGGCACCGGGATGAGCTATGGCTACACCTTC.

This clone turned up a few times. V and J are TRBV7-2 and TRBJ1-6; 7 nucleotides agree with TRBD1. Germline assignment: CDR1 SGHTA and CDR2 FQGNSA. This CDR3 spans 16 amino acids. Germline trimming cut 3 bases from V and 7 bases from J; bases unmatched to any gene: 9. The CDR3 sequence is CASSFTWTGPNSPLHF. Here the CDR3 DNA reads TGTGCCAGCAGCTTCACCTGGACAGGACCAAATTCACCCCTCCACTTT.

J is TRBJ2-3 and V is TRBV24-1; 13 bases line up with TRBD2. Germline V gives CDR1 KGHDR, CDR2 SFDVKD. This CDR3 contains 18 residues. Losses at the gene ends were 4 bases for V and 2 bases for J; bases not matched to a gene: 8. CDR3 in DNA: TGTGCCACCAGTGAGGACCGGACTAGCGGGAGTAACACAGATACGCAGTATTTT. Protein: CATSEDRTSGSNTDTQYF.

V gene TRBV10-2 combines with J gene TRBJ2-4; TRBD1 is a possible D gene (6 bases). Trimming removed 6 bases from V and 1 base from J, with 13 bases in between. Germline assignment: CDR1 WSHSY and CDR2 SAAADI. The CDR3 has 15 amino acids. The CDR3 spells CASSPTGSAKNIQYF. In nucleotides, the CDR3 is TGCGCCAGCAGCCCCACAGGGAGCGCCAAAAACATTCAGTACTTC.

This clone is a singleton in its sample. The rearrangement uses TRBV19 and TRBJ2-1, with D possibly matching TRBD2 (6 bases). V lost 4 bases and J lost 0, with 10 bases in between. The CDR3 totals 15 residues. The germline V gene has CDR1 LNHDA and CDR2 SQIVND (reference sequence). CDR3 residues: CASSSGTPSYNEQFF. The CDR3 DNA follows: TGTGCCAGTAGTAGCGGGACTCCCTCCTACAATGAGCAGTTCTTC.

This clone was detected only a few times. This chain links TRBV24-1 with TRBJ1-1; maybe TRBD1 (5 bases). The CDR3 contains 14 residues. CDR1 and CDR2 (germline): KGHDR, SFDVKD. V was clipped by 1 base and J by 11 bases, with 16 bases between them. CDR3 in amino acids: CATSDFPASRGAFF. CDR3 in DNA: TGTGCCACCAGTGATTTTCCCGCGTCTCGGGGGGCTTTCTTT.

The rearrangement joins TRBV30 to TRBJ1-1, with D possibly being TRBD1 (6 bases). V dropped 7 bases and J dropped 7 bases, with 19 bases sitting between them. The CDR3 runs to 13 residues. Germline CDR1 is GTSNPN and CDR2 is SVGIG (reference sequence). This CDR3 reads CASPGQTLYEAFF. The CDR3 coding sequence is TGTGCCTCCCCCGGACAGACCCTGTATGAAGCTTTCTTT.

The CDR3 DNA follows: TGTGCCAGCAGTTTATCGCGGACAGGCTCCTACGAGCAGTACTTC. It encodes CASSLSRTGSYEQYF. J is TRBJ2-7 and V is TRBV27; 7 bases map to TRBD1. The germline gives CDR1 MNHEY, CDR2 SMNVEV (reference sequence). J was trimmed by 0 bases and V by 0 bases; bases with no gene match: 2. This CDR3 is 15 amino acids long.

This chain connects TRBV9 to TRBJ2-1; TRBD2 is a possible D gene (6 bases). Deletions cut 0 bases from V and 9 bases from J, with 13 bases between. The CDR3 loop spans 14 amino acids. CDR1 and CDR2 from the germline V gene are SGDLS and YYNGEE. This chain's CDR3 is CASSVGGLFSEQFF. The CDR3 DNA reads as TGTGCCAGCAGCGTAGGCGGACTATTTAGTGAGCAGTTCTTC.

The chain uses TRBV11-3 and TRBJ2-3, with D possibly being TRBD1 (5 bases). Germline values: CDR1 SGHNT, CDR2 YENEEA. This CDR3 region has 15 residues. V was pared by 3 bases and J by 2 bases, with 12 bases between. CDR3 bases: TGTGCCAGCAGCTTGCGAAGGGGCGCCACAGATACGCAGTATTTT. This codes for CASSLRRGATDTQYF.

This clone was detected only a few times. The chain combines TRBV5-4 with TRBJ1-3, with 7 bases matching TRBD1. V trimming: 3 bases; J trimming: 5 bases; junction bases outside the gene matches: 5. CDR1 is SGHNT and CDR2 is YYREEE in the germline V gene (reference sequence). The CDR3 extends over 14 amino acids. The CDR3 region has the DNA TGTGCCAGCAGCTCTGGACAGGCTCGAAACACCATATATTTT. It encodes CASSSGQARNTIYF.

The chain links TRBV12-5 to TRBJ1-4; TRBD1 agrees at 7 bases. The CDR3 has 14 amino acids. With V trimmed by 4 bases and J by 4 bases, 3 bases remained unmatched. Germline V lookup: CDR1 LGHNT, CDR2 FRNRAP. The CDR3 region has the DNA TGTGCTAGTGGTTCGACAGGGTATAATGAAAAACTGTTTTTT. Its protein is CASGSTGYNEKLFF. Together with reference TRBV12-5 and TRBJ1-4, the CDR3 gives the full variable domain: DARVTQTPRHKVTEMGQEVTMRCQPILGHNTVFWYRQTMMQGLELLAYFRNRAPLDDSGMPKDRFSAEMPDATLATLKIQPSEPRDSAVYFCASGSTGYNEKLFFGSGTQLSVL.

This chain joins TRBV7-3 and TRBJ1-6, with 7 bases identical to TRBD1. Germline CDR1 is SGHTA and CDR2 is FQGTGA. The length of the CDR3 is 14 residues. J lost 7 bases, V lost 5 bases, and 5 bases had no gene match. CDR3 in DNA: TGTGCCAGCAGCCGGGACAGCTTCAATTCACCCCTCCACTTT. This codes for CASSRDSFNSPLHF.

The rearrangement uses TRBV20-1 and TRBJ2-3; 8 nucleotides line up with TRBD1. Germline CDR1 reads DFQATT; CDR2 reads SNEGSKA (reference sequence). Losses at the gene ends were 3 bases for V and 2 bases for J; bases not matched to a gene: 7. The length of the CDR3 is 15 residues. In nucleotides, the CDR3 is TGCAGTGCTAGTCCCTTGGGACAGGCCACAGATACGCAGTATTTT. Its protein product is CSASPLGQATDTQYF.

This clone has a count of ten or more. The V call is TRBV19, the J call TRBJ2-3; no clear D gene. The germline gives CDR1 LNHDA, CDR2 SQIVND (reference sequence). The CDR3 consists of 15 residues. Trimming removed 6 bases from V and 2 bases from J, with 15 bases in between. CDR3 nucleotide sequence: TGTGCCAGTAGGGCCAACCTTTTTTCCACAGATACGCAGTATTTT. It is translated as CASRANLFSTDTQYF.